The 21 T cell receptor beta chains given below trace back to one sample, sequenced in a study of T cells after yellow fever vaccination. One entry per CDR3 protein results from TCRdb running MiXCR on the 5' RACE reads. The repertoire consists of over 65,000 distinct CDR3 sequences, with 13% occurring once and the leading ten covering about 26%. The source was CD8+ T cells not binding an NS4B(214-222) dextramer, sorted from PBMCs, collected about 21 days after the first yellow fever vaccination. The receptors were sampled from a man younger than 35 who received the YFV17D yellow fever vaccine.

This clonotype was found a few times. J is TRBJ1-1 and V is TRBV21-1; the table calls TRBD1, which could not be checked here. TRBV21-1 counts as a pseudogene. The CDR3 consists of 14 residues. The CDR3 sequence is CASSKVGGNTEAFF. The CDR3 nucleotides read TGTGCCAGCAGCAAAGTCGGGGGGAATACTGAAGCTTTCTTT.

This clonotype has just a few counts. The V call is TRBV4-1, the J call TRBJ2-7, with a possible D match to TRBD1 (6 bases). V lost 3 bases to trimming and J lost 4 bases, with 13 bases between them. Germline V gene lookup returns CDR1 MGHRA and CDR2 YSYEKL. The CDR3 sequence is 14 residues long. In nucleotides, the CDR3 is TGCGCCAGCAGCCAGCCCTCAGGGGTGTACGAGCAGTACTTC. As protein: CASSQPSGVYEQYF.

J is TRBJ2-1 and V is TRBV29-1; 10 bases are a match to TRBD2. The CDR3 consists of 14 residues. Germline CDR1 reads SQVTM; CDR2 reads ANQGSEA. V lost 4 bases, J lost 7 bases, and 7 bases stayed unmatched. The CDR3 bases are TGCAGCGTTGTTGTAGCGGGGGGTTTTAATGAGCAGTTCTTC. This translates into CSVVVAGGFNEQFF.

The chain uses TRBV29-1 and TRBJ2-7; D possibly corresponds to TRBD2 (6 bases). The CDR3 extends over 13 amino acids. V lost 5 bases and J 2 bases, leaving 13 bases between the germline ends. From germline, CDR1 is SQVTM and CDR2 ANQGSEA. CDR3 residues: CSVPGLSPYEQYF. CDR3 sequence (DNA): TGCAGCGTTCCGGGACTTTCCCCCTACGAGCAGTACTTC.

The V gene is TRBV12-3 or TRBV12-4, the J gene TRBJ2-1; TRBD2 agrees at 9 bases. Trimming at V came to 4 bases and at J to 1 base, leaving 2 bases not matched to a gene. The CDR3 covers 15 residues. For the CDR3, the DNA is TGTGCCAGCAGTTCGACTAGCGGTTCCTACAATGAGCAGTTCTTC. Its translation is CASSSTSGSYNEQFF.

The chain combines TRBV5-8 with TRBJ2-7; TRBD1 matches 7 bases. Per the germline V gene, CDR1 is SGHTS and CDR2 is YDEGEE. The CDR3 is 15 amino acids. Unmatched junction bases numbered 5, after V lost 1 base and J lost 1 base. In DNA, the CDR3 is TGTGCCAGCAGCTTGCCCTACAGGGGTTCCTACGAGCAGTACGTC. Translating it yields CASSLPYRGSYEQYV.

The rearrangement links TRBV6-2 or TRBV6-3 to TRBJ1-1; D is perhaps TRBD1 (6 bases). This CDR3 contains 14 residues. Germline CDR1 and CDR2: MNHEY and SVGEGT. The ends were cut back, 0 bases at V and 2 bases at J, with 7 bases in the middle. CDR3 coding DNA: TGTGCCAGCAGTTACTCGGACAGAAACACTGAAGCTTTCTTT. This translates into CASSYSDRNTEAFF.

The chain links TRBV29-1 to TRBJ1-4; no firm D call. The germline V gene encodes CDR1 SQVTM and CDR2 ANQGSEA. There are 11 residues in the CDR3. The ends were cut back, 1 base at V and 10 bases at J, with 7 bases in the middle. DNA of the CDR3: TGCAGCGTTGAAGTGGTCGGAAAACTGTTTTTT. Its protein is CSVEVVGKLFF.

In this sample, this clonotype turned up a few times. The CDR3 reads CASSPSRSFTGELFF. The DNA for the CDR3 is TGTGCCAGCAGTCCTTCTCGCTCTTTCACCGGGGAGCTGTTTTTT. The chain joins TRBV7-9 to TRBJ2-2, with D unclear. The V gene lost 6 bases and the J gene lost 4 bases, with 15 bases spanning the gap. Germline CDR1 is SEHNR and CDR2 is FQNEAQ (reference sequence). CDR3 length equals 15 residues. Combining the CDR3 with reference TRBV7-9 and TRBJ2-2 gives the whole variable domain DTGVSQNPRHKITKRGQNVTFRCDPISEHNRLYWYRQTLGQGPEFLTYFQNEAQLEKSRLLSDRFSAERPKGSFSTLEIQRTEQGDSAMYLCASSPSRSFTGELFFGEGSRLTVL.

This clonotype was seen a few times. The rearrangement links TRBV6-5 to TRBJ2-7; 9 bases match TRBD1. V trimming: 4 bases; J trimming: 3 bases; junction bases outside the gene matches: 10. The CDR3 runs 16 residues. Germline-derived CDR1 and CDR2 are MNHEY and SVGAGI. CDR3 DNA sequence: TGTGCCAGCAGTTTCGAACCTCCGGGACAGGGCTACGAGCAGTACTTC. Translating gives CASSFEPPGQGYEQYF.

The chain links TRBV7-2 to TRBJ2-7; TRBD1 matches at 8 bases. V was pared by 5 bases and J by 2 bases, with 5 bases of the junction left unmatched. Germline V gene lookup returns CDR1 SGHTA and CDR2 FQGNSA. The CDR3 spans 14 residues. The chain's CDR3 is CASSDGQGPYEQYV. The CDR3 bases are TGTGCCAGCAGCGACGGACAGGGCCCCTACGAGCAGTACGTC.

This clonotype has only a few counts. V gene TRBV6-5 combines with J gene TRBJ2-7; tentatively, D is TRBD2 (5 bases). The CDR3 runs 13 residues. V gave up 0 bases and J gave up 6 bases, with 9 bases separating them. CDR1 is MNHEY, CDR2 SVGAGI, per germline. The CDR3 DNA is TGTGCCAGCAGTTACTCGCTTGGACTCGAGCAGTACTTC. It codes for CASSYSLGLEQYF.

There are a few counts of this clonotype. This sequence joins TRBV29-1 and TRBJ2-7; possible D gene TRBD1, 6 bases. With 0 bases removed from V and 7 bases from J, the gap between germline ends came to 10 bases. Germline CDR1 is SQVTM and CDR2 is ANQGSEA. This CDR3 is 12 amino acids long. CDR3: CSVEEDRLEQYF. The CDR3 DNA sequence: TGCAGCGTTGAAGAGGACAGATTAGAGCAGTACTTC.

This clonotype was counted a few times. The chain uses TRBV20-1 and TRBJ2-1, with 10 bases matching TRBD2. Germline CDR1 DFQATT, CDR2 SNEGSKA (reference sequence). The CDR3 has 15 amino acids. The junction had 8 bases not matched to a gene; V was cut back by 0 bases and J by 9 bases. The CDR3 DNA is TGCAGTGCTAGAGACCGACTAGCGGGTCGGATTGAGCAGTTCTTC. Translation: CSARDRLAGRIEQFF.

This clonotype was counted only a few times. The chain is built from TRBV20-1 and TRBJ1-5; 8 bases fit TRBD1. V shed 1 base and J 3 bases; nucleotides not matched to a gene: 5. Germline CDR1 DFQATT, CDR2 SNEGSKA (reference sequence). The CDR3 runs to 15 residues. The CDR3 is CSARVKDRDNQPQHF. In nucleotides, the CDR3 is TGCAGTGCTAGAGTGAAGGACAGGGACAATCAGCCCCAGCATTTT.

V usage is TRBV6-2 or TRBV6-3 and J usage is TRBJ2-7, with D perhaps matching TRBD1 (5 bases). Germline V lookup: CDR1 MNHEY, CDR2 SVGEGT. The CDR3 sequence is 14 residues long. Trimming removed 2 bases from V and 7 bases from J, with 15 bases in between. The CDR3 region is CASSYGPGRWEQYV. CDR3 nucleotide sequence: TGTGCCAGCAGTTACGGGCCAGGGCGATGGGAGCAGTACGTC.

This clonotype has more than one count but fewer than ten. The CDR3 DNA reads TGCGCCAGCAGCCAAGATCGAGGGGGGAGTGTCTCAGATACGCAGTATTTT. Protein: CASSQDRGGSVSDTQYF. V gene TRBV4-3 combines with J gene TRBJ2-3, with D perhaps matching TRBD1 or TRBD2 (6 bases each). This CDR3 contains 17 residues. Germline lookup yields CDR1 LGHNA and CDR2 YSLEER. The V gene lost 0 bases and the J gene lost 4 bases, with 17 bases spanning the gap.

The chain combines TRBV4-2 with TRBJ1-2; no reliable D call. The CDR3 covers 15 residues. Germline CDR1 LGHNA, CDR2 YNFKEQ. Trimming took off 0 bases at V and 4 bases at J, with 12 bases between the two ends. The CDR3 DNA is TGTGCCAGCAGCCAAGATCGTAGAGGAACCTATGGCTACACCTTC. It translates to CASSQDRRGTYGYTF.

V gene TRBV6-1 combines with J gene TRBJ2-7; 7 bases match TRBD2. V was pared by 5 bases and J by 2 bases, with 6 bases of the junction left unmatched. The germline CDR1 and CDR2 sequences are MNHNS and SASEGT. The CDR3 sequence is 14 residues long. The CDR3 DNA follows: TGTGCCAGCAGTCCCTCAGGACTAGCCTACGAGCAGTACTTC. Protein product: CASSPSGLAYEQYF.

This sequence joins TRBV20-1 and TRBJ2-5; 10 positions agree with TRBD1. This CDR3 region has 14 residues. Germline values: CDR1 DFQATT, CDR2 SNEGSKA (reference sequence). The V and J ends lost 6 bases and 4 bases, in that order; junction bases with no gene match: 8. CDR3 coding DNA: TGCAGTGCCGACAGGGGGCGCGTGTCAGAGACCCAGTACTTC. The encoded protein is CSADRGRVSETQYF.

The chain is built from TRBV12-3 or TRBV12-4 and TRBJ2-1; D unclear. Between the trimmed V and J ends, which lost 2 bases and 6 bases, there was a span of 14 bases. The CDR3 is 15 residues long. This CDR3 reads CASSLIGVFTNEQFF. The DNA of the CDR3 is TGTGCCAGCAGTTTAATTGGGGTCTTTACCAATGAGCAGTTCTTC.